This paragraph reports one TCR beta chain. Its target is unknown. The CDR3 extends over 16 amino acids. Germline V gene lookup returns CDR1 LNHNV and CDR2 YYDKDF (reference sequence). After removal of 1 base from V and 2 bases from J, the junction contained 5 bases not matched to a gene. TCRdb processed the reads anew with MiXCR; each CDR3 protein has one entry. The sample holds roughly 990,000 distinct CDR3 sequences, roughly a third seen once. This sample was included in a study of T cell repertoires in cytomegalovirus infection. The overall study: Recently identified HLA-C-restricted and well-studied HLA-B-restricted CMV epitopes were used. Both a matching HLA type and CMV infection were indicated by public TCR beta signatures.

Points from the study as a whole: Cumulated frequencies of public TCR beta families served to identify carriers of CMV plus the relevant HLA. The ex vivo response was dominated by HLA-C-restricted CMV-specific TCR beta clonotypes.

This clonotype originated in a human donor in good health (CMV status not recorded). Some clones in this sample may be carry-over from other donors' samples. The V and J genes are TRBV15 and TRBJ2-3; 8 positions agree with TRBD2. The material was cultured CD8+ T cells from PBMCs, obtained from culture after CMV antigen stimulation. The CDR3 sequence is CATSRGLARYTDTQYF. CDR3 DNA: TGTGCCACCAGCAGAGGACTAGCGCGATACACAGATACGCAGTATTTT.